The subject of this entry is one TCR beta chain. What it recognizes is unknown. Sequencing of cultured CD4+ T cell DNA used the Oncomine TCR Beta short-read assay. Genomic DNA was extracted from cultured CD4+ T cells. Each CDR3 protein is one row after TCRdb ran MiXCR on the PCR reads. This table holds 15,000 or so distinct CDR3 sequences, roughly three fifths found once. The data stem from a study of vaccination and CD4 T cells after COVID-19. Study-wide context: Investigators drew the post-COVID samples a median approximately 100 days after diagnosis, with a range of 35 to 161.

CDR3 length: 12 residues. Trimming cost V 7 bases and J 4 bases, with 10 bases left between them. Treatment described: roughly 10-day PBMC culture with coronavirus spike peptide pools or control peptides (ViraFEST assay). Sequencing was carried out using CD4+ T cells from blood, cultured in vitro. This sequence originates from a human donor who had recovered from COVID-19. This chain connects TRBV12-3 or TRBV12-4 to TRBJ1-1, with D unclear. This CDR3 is CASMNSFTEAFF. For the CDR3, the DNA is TGTGCCAGCATGAACAGTTTCACTGAAGCTTTCTTT.